The clone carrying this TCR beta chain was counted ten times or more. The antigen remains undetermined. This sample stems from a study of blood T cells in healthy people across ages. Points from the study as a whole: Comparison with aged donors showed that long-lived donors had more naive CD4+ cells and higher diversity. As age increased, TCR beta diversity per million T cells fell in a roughly linear fashion. Across samples, TCR beta diversity tracked strongly with naive T cell percentage.

A second about 7 to 12 cycle PCR used barcoded and J-beta primers. TCRdb re-derived calls from the 5' RACE reads in MiXCR, one entry per CDR3 protein. The sample includes about 670,000 distinct CDR3 sequences, 52% of them seen just once. The sample was blood. The TCR comes from an elderly woman in good health.

CDR3 protein: CASRLTCGSWETQYF. The CDR3 coding sequence is TGTGCCAGCAGACTGACTTGCGGGAGTTGGGAGACCCAGTACTTC. The V and J genes are TRBV2 and TRBJ2-5; 7 bases are a match to TRBD2. This CDR3 has 15 amino acids. Per germline, CDR1 SNHLY and CDR2 FYNNEI. Germline trimming cut 6 bases from V and 5 bases from J; bases unmatched to any gene: 12.